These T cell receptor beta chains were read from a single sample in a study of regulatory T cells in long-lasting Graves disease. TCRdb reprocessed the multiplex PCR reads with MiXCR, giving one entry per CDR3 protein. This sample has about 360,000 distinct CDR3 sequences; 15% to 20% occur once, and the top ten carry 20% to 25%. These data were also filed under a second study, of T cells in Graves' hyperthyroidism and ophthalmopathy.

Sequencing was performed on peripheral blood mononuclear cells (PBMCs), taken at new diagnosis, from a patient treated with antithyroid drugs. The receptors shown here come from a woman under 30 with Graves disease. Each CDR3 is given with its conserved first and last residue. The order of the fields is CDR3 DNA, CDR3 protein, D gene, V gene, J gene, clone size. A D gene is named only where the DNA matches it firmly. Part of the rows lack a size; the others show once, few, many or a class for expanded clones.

TGCAGCGTTGCTGGCCAGATTGGCTACACCTTC	CSVAGQIGYTF	.	TRBV29-1	TRBJ1-2	few
TGTGCCTGGAGTAAGGGACACAATAATGAAGAACTGTTTTTT	CAWSKGHNNEELFF	.	TRBV30	TRBJ1-4	few
TGTGCCAGCAGCCAAGAGAATAGCGGGGTATCAGAAGAGACCCAGTACTTC	CASSQENSGVSEETQYF	TRBD2	TRBV14	TRBJ2-5	many
TGCAGCGTTGAGATCTGGGGGCAGGGGCCCTCTTTCGATTCCTACGAGCAGTACTTC	CSVEIWGQGPSFDSYEQYF	.	TRBV29-1	TRBJ2-7	.
TGTGCCAGCAGCCAAGAGGGGGGGGAGACCCAGTACTTC	CASSQEGGETQYF	TRBD2	TRBV4-2	TRBJ2-5	many
TGTGCCAGCAGCCCTCCTAGAGGCCGGAGGGGAGGTACTGAAGCTTTCTTT	CASSPPRGRRGGTEAFF	.	TRBV7-9	TRBJ1-1	.
TGCAGCGTTGAAGGTACAGGGTTAAGGACCGGGGAGCTGTTTTTT	CSVEGTGLRTGELFF	.	TRBV29-1	TRBJ2-2	many
TGTGCCAGCAGCCAAGGACTAGCGAGCTACGAGCAGTACTTC	CASSQGLASYEQYF	TRBD2	TRBV3-1	TRBJ2-7	.
TGTGCCAGCAGCCAAGAGGCTAGCGGTTCCTACGAGCAGTACTTC	CASSQEASGSYEQYF	TRBD2	TRBV4-2	TRBJ2-7	many
TGCGCCAGCAGGGCCAGGGGGATAAACACTGAAGCTTTCTTT	CASRARGINTEAFF	TRBD1	TRBV5-1	TRBJ1-1	many
TGTGCCAGCAGCCTCCCACTAGCGGGGCAAGAGACCCAGTACTTC	CASSLPLAGQETQYF	TRBD2	TRBV3-1	TRBJ2-5	many
TGTGCCAGCAGTTACCTCGGCAGGGGGACCGAGCAGTACTTC	CASSYLGRGTEQYF	TRBD1	TRBV6-5	TRBJ2-7	many
TGTGCCAGCTCACCCCCGGGCGGCCCATATGGCTACACCTTC	CASSPPGGPYGYTF	.	TRBV18	TRBJ1-2	few
TGTGCCAGCAGTGAATATTGGAGGGGTCTTCCCCAAGAGACCCAGTACTTC	CASSEYWRGLPQETQYF	.	TRBV6-2/TRBV6-3	TRBJ2-5	.
TGCGCCAGCAGTGAGTCGATCGCAGAGCAGTTT	CASSESIAEQF	.	TRBV10-2	TRBJ1-1	few
TGTGCCAGCGGCGGGAGGTACAGGGGTCCACTCTCTGGGGCCAACGTCCTGACTTTC	CASGGRYRGPLSGANVLTF	.	TRBV7-2	TRBJ2-6	few
TGTGCCATCAGTGGCCAACAGGGGTACAATGAGCAGTTCTTC	CAISGQQGYNEQFF	TRBD1	TRBV10-3	TRBJ2-1	.
TGCAGTGCTTTGGACAGGGGGGCCGGGGAGCTGTTTTTT	CSALDRGAGELFF	TRBD1	TRBV20-1	TRBJ2-2	.
TGTGCCAGCAGCTACTTCCGAACTAGCGGGGGGCGAGGAGATACGCAGTATTTT	CASSYFRTSGGRGDTQYF	TRBD2	TRBV11-2	TRBJ2-3	many
TGTGCCAGCAGCTTAAGAGGGGGGCAGGCCTACGAGCAGTACTTC	CASSLRGGQAYEQYF	.	TRBV11-2	TRBJ2-7	many
TGTGCCATCAGTGTTTCCTCATCCTACAATGAGCAGTTCTTC	CAISVSSSYNEQFF	.	TRBV10-3	TRBJ2-1	many
TGCAGTGCTAGTGACGTCAGGCATTCGAACACCGGGGAGCTGTTTTTT	CSASDVRHSNTGELFF	.	TRBV20-1	TRBJ2-2	.
TGTGCCAGCAAACGAAGGATGGGGCGGGAGGTCTCCTACGAGCAGTACTTC	CASKRRMGREVSYEQYF	TRBD2	TRBV28	TRBJ2-7	many
TGTGCCAGCAGCCCCCGAACCTTACAGGGGGCAACCTATGGCTACACCTTC	CASSPRTLQGATYGYTF	TRBD1	TRBV9	TRBJ1-2	many
TGCGCCAGCAGCTTGGCCGCCCTACAGGGGGCCGGCGGGGAGCTGTTTTTT	CASSLAALQGAGGELFF	TRBD1	TRBV5-1	TRBJ2-2	many
TGCGCCAGCAGCTCTTGGGGGAATAAAGAGACCCAGTACTTC	CASSSWGNKETQYF	.	TRBV5-1	TRBJ2-5	many
TGTGCCAGCAGCTTTCTCCGGACAGGGATATGGGGTGAGCAGTTCTTC	CASSFLRTGIWGEQFF	TRBD1	TRBV7-2	TRBJ2-1	many
TGTGCCAGCAGCTTAAGAGCGGCCCGACGCGAGCAGTACTTC	CASSLRAARREQYF	.	TRBV11-2	TRBJ2-7	many
TGTGCCAGCAGCCCGGGGCCACACACCGGGGAGCTGTTTTTT	CASSPGPHTGELFF	.	TRBV7-3	TRBJ2-2	.
TGTGCCAGCAGCCACACACAACTTAACACTGAAGCTTTCTTT	CASSHTQLNTEAFF	.	TRBV14	TRBJ1-1	.
TGCAGTGCCCCCCCATCCGGAGGACAGGGCTCCTATAATTCACCCCTCCACTTT	CSAPPSGGQGSYNSPLHF	TRBD1	TRBV20-1	TRBJ1-6	few
TGTGCCAGCAGCAGCCTGGACAGGGCGGGATCTAGGGACACTGAAGCTTTCTTT	CASSSLDRAGSRDTEAFF	TRBD1	TRBV6-1	TRBJ1-1	many
TGCAGCGTTACTAGCGGAGGGGGGGATACGCAGTATTTT	CSVTSGGGDTQYF	TRBD2	TRBV29-1	TRBJ2-3	few
TGTGCCAGCAGTTACTCGACGGCAGACCAAGAGACCCAGTACTTC	CASSYSTADQETQYF	.	TRBV6-5	TRBJ2-5	.
TGTGCCAGCAGTGAATATCTTGCCGGGGCTAATGAAAAACTGTTTTTT	CASSEYLAGANEKLFF	.	TRBV25-1	TRBJ1-4	.
TGTGCCATCAGTGCCTCCCAGAGGGACGAGCAGTACTTC	CAISASQRDEQYF	.	TRBV10-3	TRBJ2-7	few
TGTGCCAGCAGCTTGATGACAGGGGCTAACGAGCAGTACTTC	CASSLMTGANEQYF	TRBD1	TRBV5-6	TRBJ2-7	many
TGTGCCAGCAGTGGGCAGGGCGGTTTCAATCAGCCCCAGCATTTT	CASSGQGGFNQPQHF	.	TRBV2	TRBJ1-5	many
TGTGCCAGCTCACCACCGGGGGGAGGAAAACTGTTTTTT	CASSPPGGGKLFF	.	TRBV18	TRBJ1-4	many
TGTGCCAGCAGCCCTTTGAGCCGGAGACCTTACGATGAGCAGTTCTTC	CASSPLSRRPYDEQFF	.	TRBV5-5	TRBJ2-1	once
TGCAGTGCTAGATGGGACCGAGGTCAAGAGACCCAGTACTTC	CSARWDRGQETQYF	.	TRBV20-1	TRBJ2-5	many
TGTGCCAGCAGCCCCGACAGGGGTTTTACTGAAGCTTTCTTT	CASSPDRGFTEAFF	TRBD1	TRBV7-9	TRBJ1-1	many
TGTGCCAGCAGTTCCCACCCCAATCAGCCCCAGCATTTT	CASSSHPNQPQHF	.	TRBV12-3/TRBV12-4	TRBJ1-5	few
TGTGCCAGCAGCCCACCCGGGACTTATAACAATGAGCAGTTCTTC	CASSPPGTYNNEQFF	.	TRBV7-3	TRBJ2-1	many
TGTGCCAGCAGCTTGCGGGGGCGTGGAGAAAAACTGTTTTTT	CASSLRGRGEKLFF	.	TRBV5-4	TRBJ1-4	.
TGTGCCACCAGTGACCGACGCTTCACAGATACGCAGTATTTT	CATSDRRFTDTQYF	.	TRBV24-1	TRBJ2-3	many
TGCAGCGTTGATGTCGGGAGAGGGGAGACCCAGTACTTC	CSVDVGRGETQYF	.	TRBV29-1	TRBJ2-5	.
TGTGCCAGCAGTTACTCTGGGGACCCTCTCAGCGGCTACACCTTC	CASSYSGDPLSGYTF	.	TRBV6-9	TRBJ1-2	.
TGTGCCAGCAGCACAACTCCGACAGGGACCTACGAGCAGTACTTC	CASSTTPTGTYEQYF	TRBD1	TRBV3-1	TRBJ2-7	many
TGTGCCAGCAGGACAGGGGGTATGAACACTGAAGCTTTCTTT	CASRTGGMNTEAFF	TRBD1	TRBV11-2	TRBJ1-1	many
TGTGCCAGCAGCCAAGCCCGGACGGGCACTGAAGCTTTCTTT	CASSQARTGTEAFF	.	TRBV3-1	TRBJ1-1	many
TGTGCCAGCAGCTTAGCGCTGCCGGATCAGCCCCAGCATTTT	CASSLALPDQPQHF	.	TRBV7-2	TRBJ1-5	many
TGCGCCAGCAGCCGTCTGGTAACGAACACTGAAGCTTTCTTT	CASSRLVTNTEAFF	.	TRBV4-1	TRBJ1-1	many